This TCR beta chain was captured in a study of blood T cell repertoires in COVID-19. Overall study context: The United States, Italy and Spain provided the acute and convalescent COVID-19 samples. T cells, B-cell-depleted T cells, or PBMCs supplied cDNA or gDNA.

Those enrolled in Seattle joined during active infection and were followed longitudinally afterward. The germline V gene encodes CDR1 LNHDA and CDR2 SQIVND (reference sequence). Losses at the gene ends were 5 bases for V and 3 bases for J; bases not matched to a gene: 10. The CDR3 is 15 residues long. Under the authors' procedure: Reference gene primer amplification gave estimated nucleated cell counts. Some clones are missing from TCRdb's copy, which holds only in-frame ones; the method was immunoSEQ multiplex PCR. Clonal size and the V and J genes are those of that table, whereas D and trimming came from the DNA. This table holds 200,000 to 250,000 clones, approximately 91% found once.

This sequence was found in a man aged 30-40 years with COVID-19, enrolled during active disease. V is TRBV19 and J is TRBJ2-7, with 7 positions matching TRBD1. The sample taken for sequencing was peripheral blood. The CDR3 here is CASSSTRDSFYEQYF. CDR3 coding DNA: TGTGCCAGTAGTTCCACCCGGGACAGCTTCTACGAGCAGTACTTC.